Presented here are 25 T cell receptor beta chains from one specimen sequenced in a study of CD8+CD57+ T cells in acquired aplastic anemia (dated by TCRdb to 2017 to 2018). Sequenced on an Illumina HiSeq 2000. Profiling of TCR beta VDJ combinations and CDR3 sequences used genomic DNA as the template. TCRdb trimmed the raw reads at Q25, called clones with MiXCR and kept productive beta chains. Rows merge per CDR3 protein into single entries with the most common DNA and genes. This sample has 180,000 or so distinct CDR3 sequences in its table, and 40% to 50% of those were observed once. About 2.9% of the sample lies in the top ten. Sequences were obtained from sorted CD4+, CD8+, or CD8+CD57+ T cells (not recorded which) from PBMCs. These receptor sequences come from a human donor in good health.

The CDR3: CASSAGLAADTQYF. For the CDR3, the DNA is TGCGCCAGCAGCGCCGGACTAGCGGCAGATACGCAGTATTTT. The chain uses TRBV5-1 and TRBJ2-3, with TRBD2 matching 10 bases. This CDR3 is 14 amino acids long. Germline V gene lookup returns CDR1 SGHRS and CDR2 YFSETQ. Trimming at V came to 4 bases and at J to 4 bases, leaving 3 bases not matched to a gene. The entire variable domain, with the rest obtained from reference TRBV5-1 and TRBJ2-3, is as follows: KAGVTQTPRYLIKTRGQQVTLSCSPISGHRSVSWYQQTPGQGLQFLFEYFSETQRNKGNFPGRFSGRQFSNSRSEMNVSTLELGDSALYLCASSAGLAADTQYFGPGTRLTVL.

This clonotype was observed many times. This chain joins TRBV19 and TRBJ1-5; TRBD1 aligns across 7 bases. Trimming at V came to 4 bases and at J to 2 bases, leaving 14 bases not matched to a gene. Germline CDR1 reads LNHDA; CDR2 reads SQIVND (reference sequence). CDR3 length equals 18 residues. CDR3 residues: CASSTARRAGGGNQPQHF. The CDR3 DNA reads TGTGCCAGTAGTACGGCAAGAAGGGCAGGGGGTGGCAATCAGCCCCAGCATTTT.

This chain connects TRBV6-5 to TRBJ1-3; possible D gene TRBD1, 6 bases. V shed 0 bases and J shed 0 bases, with 9 bases lying between them. Per germline, CDR1 MNHEY and CDR2 SVGAGI. This CDR3 contains 16 residues. CDR3 residues: CASSYSGHPSGNTIYF. DNA of the CDR3: TGTGCCAGCAGTTACTCGGGACACCCCTCTGGAAACACCATATATTTT.

The chain is built from TRBV19 and TRBJ2-7; D might be TRBD1 (5 bases). This CDR3 is 14 amino acids long. Trimming took off 5 bases at V and 0 bases at J, with 11 bases between the two ends. The germline V gene has CDR1 LNHDA and CDR2 SQIVND (reference sequence). CDR3 sequence (DNA): TGTGCCAGTAGTGAACAGGTTAGCTCCTACGAGCAGTACTTC. Translated, it gives CASSEQVSSYEQYF.

V is TRBV10-1 and J is TRBJ1-1; TRBD1 agrees at 7 bases. In germline, CDR1 is WNHNN, CDR2 SYGVQD (reference sequence). The V segment lost 3 bases and the J segment 3 bases; nucleotides outside the gene matches: 13. The CDR3 is 17 residues long. CDR3 sequence reads: CASSDRGGNFFYTEAFF. Here the CDR3 DNA reads TGCGCCAGCAGTGACCGAGGGGGCAATTTCTTCTACACTGAAGCTTTCTTT.

This clonotype came up many times. The chain uses TRBV11-1 and TRBJ2-7; tentative D call: TRBD1 (6 bases). The CDR3 contains 15 residues. V was cut by 0 bases and J by 4 bases, with 13 bases left in between. Germline values: CDR1 SGHAT, CDR2 FQDESV (reference sequence). The CDR3 nucleotides read TGTGCCAGCAGCTTAGCGGGGACACTCTTTTACGAGCAGTACTTC. This sequence encodes CASSLAGTLFYEQYF.

The chain joins TRBV6-1 to TRBJ1-4; D remains ambiguous. Germline V gene lookup returns CDR1 MNHNS and CDR2 SASEGT. CDR3 size: 10 residues. Deletions cut 6 bases from V and 12 bases from J, with 8 bases between. CDR3 nucleotides: TGTGCCAGCAGATGGGAAGAACTGTTTTTT. Its protein product is CASRWEELFF.

This clonotype was recorded a few times. It may be a read error: a sequence one base away is much more abundant. V usage is TRBV7-3 and J usage is TRBJ2-1, with 10 bases that match TRBD2. This CDR3 contains 18 residues. The J segment lost 7 bases and the V segment lost 0 bases, leaving 12 bases of the junction unmatched. Germline assignment: CDR1 SGHTA and CDR2 FQGTGA. CDR3 amino acids: CASSLTAGLAGELNEQFF. CDR3 coding DNA: TGTGCCAGCAGCTTAACGGCCGGGCTAGCGGGAGAACTGAATGAGCAGTTCTTC.

This clonotype appeared once. This chain connects TRBV12-3 or TRBV12-4 to TRBJ2-2, with 8 bases identical to TRBD1. This CDR3 contains 15 residues. V gave up 5 bases and J gave up 6 bases; unmatched junction bases: 8. CDR3 residues: CASSPGGAVAGELFF. For the CDR3, the DNA is TGTGCCAGCAGTCCAGGGGGCGCGGTCGCCGGGGAGCTGTTTTTT.

The sample holds many counts of this clonotype. The chain combines TRBV29-1 with TRBJ2-1; 8 bases are shared with TRBD2. Germline trimming cut 5 bases from V and 5 bases from J; bases unmatched to any gene: 11. This CDR3 comprises 15 residues. Germline assignment: CDR1 SQVTM and CDR2 ANQGSEA. CDR3: CSVTPTSGGHNEQFF. The CDR3 nucleotides are TGCAGCGTTACCCCAACTAGCGGAGGTCACAATGAGCAGTTCTTC.

This clonotype occurred once. The chain joins TRBV27 to TRBJ2-5, with TRBD1 as a possible D gene (5 bases). The CDR3 consists of 13 residues. V was clipped by 6 bases and J by 5 bases, with 13 bases between them. Germline loops: CDR1 MNHEY, CDR2 SMNVEV (reference sequence). The CDR3 DNA follows: TGTGCCAGCAGCAATGGGGCTCGGGAGACCCAGTACTTC. It is translated as CASSNGARETQYF.

The V gene is TRBV29-1, the J gene TRBJ1-4; D is undetermined. Germline V gene lookup returns CDR1 SQVTM and CDR2 ANQGSEA. The CDR3 covers 12 residues. Trimming stripped 1 base from V and 3 bases from J, with 3 bases between. The CDR3 reads CSVEAPNEKLFF. DNA for the CDR3: TGCAGCGTTGAAGCACCTAATGAAAAACTGTTTTTT.

The rearrangement joins TRBV29-1 to TRBJ1-1; D is perhaps TRBD1 (6 bases). Germline-derived CDR1 and CDR2 are SQVTM and ANQGSEA. The length of the CDR3 is 14 residues. V lost 6 bases to trimming and J lost 5 bases, with 19 bases between them. In DNA form, the CDR3 reads TGCAGCGTGGCGGGGAGAGGGGGAAGTACTGAAGCTTTCTTT. This gives the protein CSVAGRGGSTEAFF.

This clonotype occurred a few times. The CDR3 loop reads CASSYRRSANTEAFF. The DNA of the CDR3 is TGTGCCAGCAGTTACAGGAGGAGCGCGAACACTGAAGCTTTCTTT. V and J are TRBV6-2 or TRBV6-3 and TRBJ1-1, with unresolved D. CDR1 MNHEY and CDR2 SVGEGT come from the germline V gene. V lost 2 bases to trimming and J lost 1 base, with 11 bases between them. The CDR3 covers 15 residues.

In this sample, this clonotype turned up many times. The chain couples TRBV19 to TRBJ1-1, with D hard to call. The germline gives CDR1 LNHDA, CDR2 SQIVND (reference sequence). The CDR3 runs 14 residues. Trimming removed 4 bases at V and 1 base at J, with 10 bases between. The CDR3 sequence is CASSRIVPNTEAFF. The CDR3, as DNA: TGTGCCAGTAGTAGGATAGTTCCGAACACTGAAGCTTTCTTT.

This clonotype was recorded at least ten times. J is TRBJ2-7 and V is TRBV2; TRBD2 matches 10 bases. The germline V gene encodes CDR1 SNHLY and CDR2 FYNNEI. This CDR3 spans 14 amino acids. V gave up 7 bases and J gave up 2 bases; unmatched junction bases: 5. CDR3 sequence (DNA): TGTGCCAGCAAGATAGCGGGAGGTACCTACGAGCAGTACTTC. As protein: CASKIAGGTYEQYF.

The gene calls are TRBV30 and TRBJ1-1; D remains ambiguous. V dropped 4 bases and J dropped 0 bases, with 6 bases sitting between them. CDR1 GTSNPN and CDR2 SVGIG come from the germline V gene (reference sequence). This CDR3 has 12 amino acids. The CDR3 nucleotides read TGTGCCTGGACGAGAATGAACACTGAAGCTTTCTTT. Translation: CAWTRMNTEAFF.

This clonotype was recorded at least ten times. This sequence joins TRBV5-1 and TRBJ2-1; the match to TRBD2 covers 8 bases. The CDR3 extends over 15 amino acids. V lost 0 bases to trimming and J lost 5 bases; unmatched junction nucleotides: 4. In germline, CDR1 is SGHRS, CDR2 YFSETQ. CDR3 DNA: TGCGCCAGCAGCTTGGGGACTAGCCGTAACAATGAGCAGTTCTTC. Its translation is CASSLGTSRNNEQFF.

This clonotype appeared many times. J is TRBJ2-7 and V is TRBV6-6; TRBD1 aligns across 9 bases. Per the germline V gene, CDR1 is MNHNY and CDR2 is SVGAGI (reference sequence). This CDR3 region has 14 residues. J was trimmed by 5 bases and V by 7 bases; bases with no gene match: 9. CDR3 DNA: TGTGCCAGCAATCTTTCCGGGACAGGGAACGAGCAGTACTTC. Its protein product is CASNLSGTGNEQYF.

This clonotype was counted many times. The J gene is TRBJ1-5, the V gene TRBV2; 7 bases align to TRBD1. The CDR3 sequence is 14 residues long. The germline V gene encodes CDR1 SNHLY and CDR2 FYNNEI. Losses at the gene ends were 6 bases for V and 6 bases for J; bases not matched to a gene: 8. The chain's CDR3 is CASRRGEGAQPQHF. In DNA, the CDR3 is TGTGCCAGCAGGAGGGGGGAGGGGGCTCAGCCCCAGCATTTT. Complete variable domain (other parts from reference TRBV2 and TRBJ1-5): EPEVTQTPSHQVTQMGQEVILRCVPISNHLYFYWYRQILGQKVEFLVSFYNNEISEKSEIFDDQFSVERPDGSNFTLKIRSTKLEDSAMYFCASRRGEGAQPQHFGDGTRLSIL.

The J gene is TRBJ2-5, the V gene TRBV24-1, with D unresolved. Trimming pared 2 bases from V and 1 base from J, leaving 7 bases between. The CDR3 is made up of 14 amino acids. Germline V CDR1 and CDR2: KGHDR, SFDVKD. CDR3 residues: CATSDSAAQETQYF. CDR3 nucleotide sequence: TGTGCCACCAGTGATTCTGCGGCCCAAGAGACCCAGTACTTC.

The V and J genes are TRBV9 and TRBJ1-6; no clear D gene. The germline V gene encodes CDR1 SGDLS and CDR2 YYNGEE. The CDR3 has 12 amino acids. V gave up 4 bases and J gave up 14 bases, with 13 bases separating them. The CDR3 region has the DNA TGTGCCAGCAGCTCCTATAAGGGTTCCCTCCACTTT. Its protein is CASSSYKGSLHF.

The V and J genes are TRBV28 and TRBJ1-5; unclear D gene. Germline values: CDR1 MDHEN, CDR2 SYDVKM. This CDR3 region has 16 residues. The V and J ends lost 5 bases and 6 bases respectively, with 20 bases between them. For the CDR3, the DNA is TGTGCCAGCAGTCAGGTAATGGGTTCGGGAGTTCAGCCCCAGCATTTT. Its translation is CASSQVMGSGVQPQHF.

This clonotype was seen repeatedly, ten times or more. The chain combines TRBV6-5 with TRBJ2-7, with 10 bases lining up with TRBD2. This CDR3 has 17 residues. V dropped 4 bases and J dropped 2; count of bases not matched to a gene: 11. CDR1 is MNHEY and CDR2 is SVGAGI in the germline V gene. CDR3 in amino acids: CASSSSRLAGVTYEQYF. CDR3 nucleotide sequence: TGTGCCAGCAGTTCCTCTCGACTAGCGGGCGTAACCTACGAGCAGTACTTC.

In its sample, this clonotype was seen a few times. This chain links TRBV2 with TRBJ2-5; D is tentatively TRBD1 or TRBD2 (5 bases each). The V and J ends lost 6 bases and 4 bases respectively, with 12 bases between them. There are 13 residues in the CDR3. Germline values: CDR1 SNHLY, CDR2 FYNNEI. The CDR3 here is CASSLGDRETQYF. In nucleotides, the CDR3 is TGTGCCAGCAGCTTAGGGGACCGAGAGACCCAGTACTTC.